A selection of T cell receptor beta chains follows, all from one sample in a study of blood T cell repertoires in COVID-19. Assay used: immunoSEQ multiplex PCR; TCRdb lists only in-frame clones, some missing. The data contain 250,000 to 300,000 clones, about 85% of them singletons. Sample: peripheral blood. The receptors stem from a man between 60 and 70 years old with acute or convalescent COVID-19. The CDR3 runs from the conserved cysteine through the conserved F or W. D genes are given only for firm matches. Clone size, where shown, is once, few, many, or a class for clones that have expanded.

>13|TRBV4-2|TRBJ2-7|NA|NA
CASSQDFTYEQYF
TGTGCCAGCAGCCAAGATTTTACCTACGAGCAGTACTTC
>14|TRBV9|TRBJ1-1|NA|NA
CASSVDGQGGEAFF
TGTGCCAGCAGCGTCGACGGACAAGGGGGAGAAGCTTTCTTT
>16|TRBV5-1|TRBJ2-7|NA|TRBD2
CASSARIAGVVYEQYF
TGCGCCAGCAGCGCCAGAATAGCGGGAGTCGTCTACGAGCAGTACTTC
>16|TRBV20-1|TRBJ2-3|NA|TRBD2
CSASRVAGVLQRGQYF
TGCAGTGCTAGTAGGGTTGCGGGAGTCCTCCAACGGGGGCAGTATTTT
>15|TRBV28|TRBJ2-7|NA|TRBD2
CASSLGGSTSYEQYF
TGTGCCAGCAGTTTAGGCGGGAGCACCTCCTACGAGCAGTACTTC
>14|TRBV10-2|TRBJ2-5|NA|TRBD1
CASSETGARETQYF
TGCGCCAGCAGTGAGACAGGGGCAAGAGAGACCCAGTACTTC
>14|TRBV10-3|TRBJ1-2|NA|NA
CAISLRQQEYGYTF
TGTGCCATCAGCCTCCGACAGCAGGAATATGGCTACACCTTC
>15|TRBV10-1|TRBJ2-3|NA|TRBD2
CASSEISGDTDTQYF
TGCGCCAGCAGTGAGATTAGCGGGGACACAGATACGCAGTATTTT
>16|TRBV29-1|TRBJ2-3|NA|TRBD2
CSVRLAGGRSTDTQYF
TGCAGCGTAAGACTAGCGGGGGGCCGGAGCACAGATACGCAGTATTTT
>16|TRBV6-6|TRBJ2-2|NA|NA
CASGLLGTSSTGELFF
TGTGCCAGTGGGTTATTAGGGACAAGCTCCACCGGGGAGCTGTTTTTT
>15|TRBV6-5|TRBJ2-2|NA|NA
CASIILSGFTGELFF
TGTGCCAGCATCATACTTTCAGGATTCACCGGGGAGCTGTTTTTT
>14|TRBV15|TRBJ2-3|few|NA
CATSLRQSTDTQYF
TGTGCCACCAGCCTTCGACAGAGCACAGATACGCAGTATTTT
>13|TRBV7-3|TRBJ1-2|few|NA
CASSLTKGRGYTF
TGTGCCAGCAGCTTAACGAAGGGGCGAGGCTACACCTTC
>16|TRBV3-1/TRBV3-2|TRBJ2-7|NA|TRBD2
CASSHRLAGVSYEQYF
TGTGCCAGCAGCCATCGACTAGCGGGAGTTTCCTACGAGCAGTACTTC
>12|TRBV9|TRBJ2-1|NA|TRBD2
CASSGLAAEQFF
TGTGCCAGCAGCGGACTAGCGGCTGAGCAGTTCTTC
>16|TRBV4-3|TRBJ1-2|once|NA
CASSQVQGQLYYGYTF
TGCGCCAGCAGCCAAGTCCAAGGACAGCTATACTATGGCTACACCTTC
>12|TRBV5-6|TRBJ2-7|NA|NA
CASSLGQYEQYF
TGTGCCAGCAGCTTGGGCCAGTACGAGCAGTACTTC
>14|TRBV7-9|TRBJ2-7|NA|NA
CASSIGQTTREQYF
TGTGCCAGCAGCATCGGACAGACCACCCGCGAGCAGTACTTC
>16|TRBV4-2|TRBJ1-4|few|TRBD1
CASSQEKGQGWEKLFF
TGTGCCAGCAGCCAAGAAAAAGGACAGGGTTGGGAAAAACTGTTTTTT
>15|TRBV5-1|TRBJ2-2|once|NA
CASSLIPANTGELFF
TGCGCCAGCAGCTTAATACCGGCGAACACCGGGGAGCTGTTTTTT
>15|TRBV30|TRBJ1-3|once|NA
CAWSYNGNSGNTIYF
TGTGCCTGGTCGTACAACGGGAATTCTGGAAACACCATATATTTT
>16|TRBV6-6|TRBJ1-3|NA|NA
CASSYVSGPDGNTIYF
TGTGCCAGCAGTTACGTGTCGGGTCCGGATGGAAACACCATATATTTT
>15|TRBV19|TRBJ2-5|NA|TRBD1
CASSMARGFGETQYF
TGTGCCAGTAGTATGGCCAGGGGGTTTGGTGAGACCCAGTACTTC
>12|TRBV2|TRBJ1-5|NA|NA
CASSVQGGPQHF
TGTGCCAGCAGTGTACAGGGTGGGCCCCAGCATTTT
>14|TRBV19|TRBJ1-1|NA|TRBD1
CASSIVTGGTEAFF
TGTGCCAGTAGTATCGTGACAGGGGGAACTGAAGCTTTCTTT
>15|TRBV7-2|TRBJ1-1|NA|NA
CASSLGTGHTAEAFF
TGTGCCAGCAGCTTAGGTACGGGACATACAGCTGAAGCTTTCTTT
>15|TRBV5-4|TRBJ2-7|NA|NA
CASSSKGGSSYEQYF
TGTGCCAGCAGCTCCAAGGGGGGGAGCTCCTACGAGCAGTACTTC
>13|TRBV29-1|TRBJ1-4|few|TRBD1
CSVAGTDHEKLFF
TGCAGCGTTGCCGGGACAGACCACGAAAAACTGTTTTTT
>12|TRBV5-1|TRBJ2-3|NA|NA
CASRQGTDTQYF
TGCGCCAGCAGACAGGGCACAGATACGCAGTATTTT
>17|TRBV15|TRBJ2-3|NA|TRBD2
CATSSRDGGGGTDTQYF
TGTGCCACCAGCTCTCGCGACGGCGGGGGGGGCACAGATACGCAGTATTTT
>13|TRBV12-3/TRBV12-4|TRBJ1-2|once|TRBD1
CASSSDRGRGYTF
TGTGCCAGCAGTTCCGACAGGGGTAGGGGCTACACCTTC
>11|TRBV7-9|TRBJ2-5|NA|NA
CASSRGETQYF
TGTGCCAGCAGCCGAGGAGAGACCCAGTACTTC
>19|TRBV5-6|TRBJ2-3|NA|TRBD2
CASSLEGGGLRHTSDTQYF
TGTGCCAGCAGCTTGGAGGGCGGGGGGCTCCGTCACACCTCAGATACGCAGTATTTT
>13|TRBV6-6|TRBJ1-2|NA|NA
CASSPGTISGYTF
TGTGCCAGCAGCCCCGGGACAATTAGTGGCTACACCTTC
>17|TRBV7-8|TRBJ2-1|NA|TRBD2
CASSLRRLAVGINEQFF
TGTGCCAGCAGCCTTAGGAGACTAGCGGTGGGGATAAATGAGCAGTTCTTC
>13|TRBV7-9|TRBJ2-7|NA|TRBD1
CASSPTGGYEQYF
TGTGCCAGCAGCCCAACAGGGGGCTACGAGCAGTACTTC
>14|TRBV2|TRBJ1-1|NA|TRBD1
CASQIDRGNTEAFF
TGTGCCAGTCAGATCGACAGGGGGAACACTGAAGCTTTCTTT
>15|TRBV27|TRBJ2-3|NA|TRBD2
CASSSRLAGSDTQYF
TGTGCCAGCAGTTCTCGACTAGCGGGTTCAGATACGCAGTATTTT
>15|TRBV10-1|TRBJ2-5|NA|NA
CASSEGAAGKETQYF
TGCGCCAGCAGTGAGGGGGCAGCGGGTAAAGAGACCCAGTACTTC
>15|TRBV5-1|TRBJ1-2|NA|NA
CASSSRVGGNYGYTF
TGCGCCAGCAGCAGCAGGGTGGGCGGCAACTATGGCTACACCTTC
>18|TRBV13|TRBJ2-1|NA|TRBD2
CASSLGHRRLAGNNEQFF
TGTGCCAGCAGCTTAGGCCACAGGCGGCTAGCGGGAAACAATGAGCAGTTCTTC
>16|TRBV5-4|TRBJ2-2|NA|NA
CASSPPTGYNTGELFF
TGTGCCAGCAGCCCCCCCACGGGGTACAACACCGGGGAGCTGTTTTTT
>13|TRBV9|TRBJ1-5|NA|NA
CASSVAINQPQHF
TGTGCCAGCAGCGTAGCCATCAATCAGCCCCAGCATTTT
>13|TRBV11-3|TRBJ2-7|NA|TRBD2
CASSRGLWDEQYF
TGTGCCAGCAGCCGGGGACTATGGGACGAGCAGTACTTC
>19|TRBV30|TRBJ1-6|NA|NA
CAWSVRGVFGSSYNSPLHF
TGTGCCTGGAGTGTACGGGGGGTTTTCGGAAGCTCCTATAATTCACCCCTCCACTTT
>18|TRBV30|TRBJ2-1|NA|TRBD2
CAWRPPGLAGGPGNEQFF
TGTGCCTGGAGACCTCCGGGACTAGCGGGGGGGCCTGGTAATGAGCAGTTCTTC
>15|TRBV7-2|TRBJ2-5|NA|NA
CASSLARRDQETQYF
TGTGCCAGCAGCTTAGCGCGGCGGGACCAAGAGACCCAGTACTTC
>14|TRBV27|TRBJ1-5|NA|NA
CASSFRGHNQPQHF
TGTGCCAGCAGTTTTCGCGGCCACAATCAGCCCCAGCATTTT
>14|TRBV5-1|TRBJ2-3|NA|NA
CASSLARDTDTQYF
TGCGCCAGCAGCTTGGCCCGGGACACAGATACGCAGTATTTT
>15|TRBV6-1|TRBJ1-5|NA|NA
CASSEAVRDGQPQHF
TGTGCCAGCAGTGAAGCGGTCAGGGATGGCCAGCCCCAGCATTTT
>17|TRBV28|TRBJ1-5|NA|TRBD1
CASSLSPQGAGNQPQHF
TGTGCCAGCAGCCTATCACCTCAGGGGGCGGGCAATCAGCCCCAGCATTTT